Listed below are T cell receptor beta chains from one sample, sequenced in a study of T cell responses to AZD1222 COVID-19 vaccine. Profiling relied on immunoSEQ multiplex PCR, and the TCRdb table lists in-frame clones only, not all of them. This table holds 150,000 to 200,000 clones, approximately 95% found once. This material consisted of peripheral blood, taken on day 0 of AZD1222 vaccination. All receptors derive from an adult in good health. CDR3s include the opening cysteine and the closing phenylalanine or tryptophan. Fields, in order: D gene, J gene, V gene, clone size, CDR3 DNA, CDR3 protein. A D gene is named only where the DNA matches it firmly. Part of the rows lack a size; the others show once, few, many or a class for expanded clones.

D gene: NA; J gene: TRBJ1-1; V gene: TRBV7-9; clone size: NA; CDR3 DNA: TGTGCCAGCAGTTCGGACTGGAACACTGAAGCTTTCTTT; CDR3 protein: CASSSDWNTEAFF
D gene: TRBD2; J gene: TRBJ2-3; V gene: TRBV4-1; clone size: NA; CDR3 DNA: TGCGCCAGCAGCCAAGTTTTAGCGGGGGGGCCAGGAGATACGCAGTATTTT; CDR3 protein: CASSQVLAGGPGDTQYF
D gene: NA; J gene: TRBJ2-6; V gene: TRBV6-5; clone size: NA; CDR3 DNA: TGTGCCAGCAGTTACGACAGCGGCTCTGGGGCCAACGTCCTGACTTTC; CDR3 protein: CASSYDSGSGANVLTF
D gene: NA; J gene: TRBJ1-2; V gene: TRBV4-1; clone size: NA; CDR3 DNA: TGCGCCAGCAGCCAAGAAGGGCGGTCCGTTTATGGCTACACCTTC; CDR3 protein: CASSQEGRSVYGYTF
D gene: NA; J gene: TRBJ1-1; V gene: TRBV5-1; clone size: NA; CDR3 DNA: TGCGCCAGCAGCTTGACAGGTTTCGCGAACACTGAAGCTTTCTTT; CDR3 protein: CASSLTGFANTEAFF
D gene: NA; J gene: TRBJ2-3; V gene: TRBV13; clone size: NA; CDR3 DNA: TGTGCCAGCAGCTTAGGATCTTCGCCGCAGTATTTT; CDR3 protein: CASSLGSSPQYF
D gene: NA; J gene: TRBJ1-2; V gene: TRBV30; clone size: NA; CDR3 DNA: TGTGCCTGGAGTGTTGGGGGGGCGGATGGCTACACCTTC; CDR3 protein: CAWSVGGADGYTF
D gene: NA; J gene: TRBJ1-6; V gene: TRBV21-1; clone size: NA; CDR3 DNA: TGTGCCAGCATGGGTTCGGCATCCTATAATTCACCCCTCCACTTT; CDR3 protein: CASMGSASYNSPLHF
D gene: TRBD1; J gene: TRBJ1-3; V gene: TRBV18; clone size: NA; CDR3 DNA: TGTGCCAGCTCACCTTTCCGGGACAGGGTTGGAAACACCATATATTTT; CDR3 protein: CASSPFRDRVGNTIYF
D gene: TRBD2; J gene: TRBJ2-7; V gene: TRBV5-4; clone size: few; CDR3 DNA: TGTGCCAGCAGCCCCGGGACTAGCGGTACCTACGAGCAGTACTTC; CDR3 protein: CASSPGTSGTYEQYF
D gene: NA; J gene: TRBJ1-1; V gene: TRBV3-1/TRBV3-2; clone size: NA; CDR3 DNA: TGTGCCAGCAGCCAGACTATGGACCCCTTTTCGGAAGCTTTCTTT; CDR3 protein: CASSQTMDPFSEAFF
D gene: NA; J gene: TRBJ2-7; V gene: TRBV25-1; clone size: NA; CDR3 DNA: TGTGCCAGCAGTGAATTGAAGGGGCTCCCGGGCGAGCAGTACTTC; CDR3 protein: CASSELKGLPGEQYF
D gene: NA; J gene: TRBJ2-7; V gene: TRBV10-3; clone size: NA; CDR3 DNA: TGTGCCATCAGACAGGCCTACGAGCAGTACTTC; CDR3 protein: CAIRQAYEQYF
D gene: TRBD1; J gene: TRBJ1-1; V gene: TRBV6-5; clone size: NA; CDR3 DNA: TGTGCCAGCAGTCCCGGGACAGGAACTGACACTGAAGCTTTCTTT; CDR3 protein: CASSPGTGTDTEAFF
D gene: NA; J gene: TRBJ1-2; V gene: TRBV19; clone size: NA; CDR3 DNA: TGTGCCAGTAGTATAGACAGATCTAACTATGGCTACACCTTC; CDR3 protein: CASSIDRSNYGYTF
D gene: NA; J gene: TRBJ1-6; V gene: TRBV19; clone size: once; CDR3 DNA: TGTGCCAGTAGCGACAGGTTCGGTTCACCCCTCCACTTT; CDR3 protein: CASSDRFGSPLHF
D gene: NA; J gene: TRBJ1-6; V gene: TRBV19; clone size: NA; CDR3 DNA: TGTGCCAGTAGCCCTAGTGAAACCAATAATTCACCCCTCCACTTT; CDR3 protein: CASSPSETNNSPLHF
D gene: NA; J gene: TRBJ1-4; V gene: TRBV25-1; clone size: NA; CDR3 DNA: TGTGCCAGCAGGGGAGCAACTAATGAAAAACTGTTTTTT; CDR3 protein: CASRGATNEKLFF
D gene: NA; J gene: TRBJ1-1; V gene: TRBV28; clone size: NA; CDR3 DNA: TGTGCCAGCAGTTTCCTAGACCAAGGGAACACTGAAGCTTTCTTT; CDR3 protein: CASSFLDQGNTEAFF
D gene: NA; J gene: TRBJ2-1; V gene: TRBV15; clone size: NA; CDR3 DNA: TGTGCCACCAGCAGACCTCCTGGGGGAGGCTCCTACAATGAGCAGTTCTTC; CDR3 protein: CATSRPPGGGSYNEQFF
D gene: NA; J gene: TRBJ1-5; V gene: TRBV18; clone size: once; CDR3 DNA: TGTGCCAGCTCACCACCAATGTCGGAGGCCCAGCATTTT; CDR3 protein: CASSPPMSEAQHF
D gene: NA; J gene: TRBJ1-1; V gene: TRBV18; clone size: NA; CDR3 DNA: TGTGCCAGCTCACCACAAAATCAGGGTCTGGGTTCGAACACTGAAGCTTTCTTT; CDR3 protein: CASSPQNQGLGSNTEAFF
D gene: NA; J gene: TRBJ1-1; V gene: TRBV6-5; clone size: NA; CDR3 DNA: TGTGCCAGCAGTCTCCCGGGACGCATGAACACTGAAGCTTTCTTT; CDR3 protein: CASSLPGRMNTEAFF
D gene: NA; J gene: TRBJ2-1; V gene: TRBV25-1; clone size: NA; CDR3 DNA: TGTGCCAGCAGGCGTCGTTATGAGCAGTTCTTC; CDR3 protein: CASRRRYEQFF
D gene: NA; J gene: TRBJ1-1; V gene: TRBV29-1; clone size: NA; CDR3 DNA: TGCAGCGTTAAACTGGGCCTGAACACTGAAGCTTTCTTT; CDR3 protein: CSVKLGLNTEAFF
D gene: NA; J gene: TRBJ1-1; V gene: TRBV15; clone size: once; CDR3 DNA: TGTGCCACCAGTGCGCAACAGTTAAGCCCGAGGATGAACACTGAAGCTTTCTTT; CDR3 protein: CATSAQQLSPRMNTEAFF
D gene: NA; J gene: TRBJ2-1; V gene: TRBV11-3; clone size: NA; CDR3 DNA: TGTGCCAGCAGCTTCCAAAGGGACTATGAGCAGTTCTTC; CDR3 protein: CASSFQRDYEQFF
D gene: NA; J gene: TRBJ1-1; V gene: TRBV30; clone size: NA; CDR3 DNA: TGTGCCTGGAGTGTAATCCAGAACACTGAAGCTTTCTTT; CDR3 protein: CAWSVIQNTEAFF
D gene: TRBD2; J gene: TRBJ2-1; V gene: TRBV9; clone size: NA; CDR3 DNA: TGTGCCAGCAGCGTAAGCGGGGGCTACAATGAGCAGTTCTTC; CDR3 protein: CASSVSGGYNEQFF
D gene: NA; J gene: TRBJ1-3; V gene: TRBV9; clone size: NA; CDR3 DNA: TGTGCCAGCAGGGGGGTGCTTGGAAACACCATATATTTT; CDR3 protein: CASRGVLGNTIYF
D gene: TRBD1; J gene: TRBJ1-1; V gene: TRBV13; clone size: NA; CDR3 DNA: TGTGCCAGCACCCTCCGGACAGGGGGGAGATACACTGAAGCTTTCTTT; CDR3 protein: CASTLRTGGRYTEAFF
D gene: NA; J gene: TRBJ2-1; V gene: TRBV3-1/TRBV3-2; clone size: NA; CDR3 DNA: TGTGCCAGCAGCCAAGTACGGGGGCGGGCCCAGTTCTTC; CDR3 protein: CASSQVRGRAQFF
D gene: NA; J gene: TRBJ2-3; V gene: TRBV10-1; clone size: NA; CDR3 DNA: TGCGCCAGCAGTGGGCCTAGCACAGATACGCAGTATTTT; CDR3 protein: CASSGPSTDTQYF
D gene: NA; J gene: TRBJ2-1; V gene: TRBV7-9; clone size: NA; CDR3 DNA: TGTGCCAGCAGCACTAAGCCCACAGGGAATGAGCAGTTCTTC; CDR3 protein: CASSTKPTGNEQFF
D gene: TRBD2; J gene: TRBJ2-3; V gene: TRBV7-8; clone size: NA; CDR3 DNA: TGTGCCAGCACCAAATCGGCGGGAGACCTCCTTTTCTCCACAGATACGCAGTATTTT; CDR3 protein: CASTKSAGDLLFSTDTQYF
D gene: TRBD1; J gene: TRBJ1-2; V gene: TRBV18; clone size: NA; CDR3 DNA: TGTGCCAGCTCACGCAACCGGGACAGCTACCAGCTGGGCACCTTC; CDR3 protein: CASSRNRDSYQLGTF
D gene: NA; J gene: TRBJ1-1; V gene: TRBV28; clone size: NA; CDR3 DNA: TGTGCCAGCAGTTTAGATTTTCAGGAGGTGAACACTGAAGCTTTCTTT; CDR3 protein: CASSLDFQEVNTEAFF
D gene: NA; J gene: TRBJ1-2; V gene: TRBV3-1/TRBV3-2; clone size: NA; CDR3 DNA: TGTGCCAGCAGCCTGGGGGCAGGGGTGGATGGCTACACCTTC; CDR3 protein: CASSLGAGVDGYTF
D gene: NA; J gene: TRBJ2-1; V gene: TRBV6-5; clone size: NA; CDR3 DNA: TGTGCCAGCAGTTACCGGCCCTCGTACAATGAGCAGTTCTTC; CDR3 protein: CASSYRPSYNEQFF
D gene: NA; J gene: TRBJ2-7; V gene: TRBV19; clone size: NA; CDR3 DNA: TGTGCCAGTAGTATATCAGGGGCGACCTACGAGCAGTACTTC; CDR3 protein: CASSISGATYEQYF
D gene: NA; J gene: TRBJ1-2; V gene: TRBV3-1/TRBV3-2; clone size: NA; CDR3 DNA: TGTGCCAGCAGCCGGAACAGTATCTATGGCTACACCTTC; CDR3 protein: CASSRNSIYGYTF
D gene: TRBD1; J gene: TRBJ1-4; V gene: TRBV4-1; clone size: NA; CDR3 DNA: TGCGCCAGCAGCCAAGATCCGACAGGGCTTTATGAAAAACTGTTTTTT; CDR3 protein: CASSQDPTGLYEKLFF
D gene: TRBD1; J gene: TRBJ1-1; V gene: TRBV2; clone size: once; CDR3 DNA: TGTGCCAGCAGTGAACAGGGGGTCATGAACACTGAAGCTTTCTTT; CDR3 protein: CASSEQGVMNTEAFF
D gene: TRBD1; J gene: TRBJ1-6; V gene: TRBV27; clone size: NA; CDR3 DNA: TGTGCCAGCAGTCCTCAAGGACAGGGGTTTTGGTCACCCCTCCACTTT; CDR3 protein: CASSPQGQGFWSPLHF
D gene: NA; J gene: TRBJ1-6; V gene: TRBV19; clone size: NA; CDR3 DNA: TGTGCCAGTACCCTGGGGGAATTTTATAATTCACCCCTCCACTTT; CDR3 protein: CASTLGEFYNSPLHF
D gene: NA; J gene: TRBJ1-1; V gene: TRBV7-9; clone size: once; CDR3 DNA: TGTGCCAGCAGTTCTAGTTCAGACCTGAACACTGAAGCTTTCTTT; CDR3 protein: CASSSSSDLNTEAFF
D gene: TRBD1; J gene: TRBJ1-6; V gene: TRBV6-5; clone size: NA; CDR3 DNA: TGTGCCAGCCGAGGGCCGGGACAGGGTAATTCACCCCTCCACTTT; CDR3 protein: CASRGPGQGNSPLHF
D gene: NA; J gene: TRBJ2-7; V gene: TRBV10-3; clone size: once; CDR3 DNA: TGTGCCATCAGTATAGTCGGAGGCTACGAGCAGTACTTC; CDR3 protein: CAISIVGGYEQYF
D gene: NA; J gene: TRBJ1-1; V gene: TRBV29-1; clone size: NA; CDR3 DNA: TGCAGCGTCCCCAGAGACATGAACACTGAAGCTTTCTTT; CDR3 protein: CSVPRDMNTEAFF
D gene: NA; J gene: TRBJ1-5; V gene: TRBV6-5; clone size: once; CDR3 DNA: TGTGCCAGCAGCCCCATAGAGGGAGGAAATCAGCCCCAGCATTTT; CDR3 protein: CASSPIEGGNQPQHF
D gene: NA; J gene: TRBJ1-5; V gene: TRBV12-5; clone size: NA; CDR3 DNA: TGTGCTAGTGGACTGTGGAGTAGCAATCAGCCCCAGCATTTT; CDR3 protein: CASGLWSSNQPQHF
D gene: NA; J gene: TRBJ2-7; V gene: TRBV6-5; clone size: few; CDR3 DNA: TGTGCCAGCAGAGATGTCACAAGGGGCGAGCAGTACTTC; CDR3 protein: CASRDVTRGEQYF
D gene: TRBD2; J gene: TRBJ2-5; V gene: TRBV5-1; clone size: NA; CDR3 DNA: TGCGCCAGCAGCTTGGTTGCGGGAGGGGGAGAGACCCAGTACTTC; CDR3 protein: CASSLVAGGGETQYF
D gene: NA; J gene: TRBJ2-3; V gene: TRBV28; clone size: NA; CDR3 DNA: TGTGCCAGCCGGGCGGCGGGTAGCACAGATACGCAGTATTTT; CDR3 protein: CASRAAGSTDTQYF
D gene: NA; J gene: TRBJ2-7; V gene: TRBV20-1; clone size: NA; CDR3 DNA: TGCAGTGCTAGTAAAACTCAGGGGGAGCAGTACTTC; CDR3 protein: CSASKTQGEQYF